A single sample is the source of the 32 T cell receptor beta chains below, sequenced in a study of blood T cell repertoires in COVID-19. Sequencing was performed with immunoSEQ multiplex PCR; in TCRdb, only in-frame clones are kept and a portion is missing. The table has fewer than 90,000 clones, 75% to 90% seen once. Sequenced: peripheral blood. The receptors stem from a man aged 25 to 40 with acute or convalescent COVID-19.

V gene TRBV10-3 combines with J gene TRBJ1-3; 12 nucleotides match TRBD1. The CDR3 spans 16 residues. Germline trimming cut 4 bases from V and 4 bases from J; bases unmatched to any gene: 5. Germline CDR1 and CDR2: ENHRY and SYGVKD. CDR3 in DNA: TGTGCCATCAGTGGTCCGGGACAGGGGGCCGGAAACACCATATATTTT. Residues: CAISGPGQGAGNTIYF.

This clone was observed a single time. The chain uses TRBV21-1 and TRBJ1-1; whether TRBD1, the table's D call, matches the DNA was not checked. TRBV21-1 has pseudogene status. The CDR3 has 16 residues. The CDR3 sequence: CASSKTRPERQPEAFF. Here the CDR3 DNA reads TGTGCCAGCAGCAAAACGCGGCCCGAAAGACAGCCCGAAGCTTTCTTT.

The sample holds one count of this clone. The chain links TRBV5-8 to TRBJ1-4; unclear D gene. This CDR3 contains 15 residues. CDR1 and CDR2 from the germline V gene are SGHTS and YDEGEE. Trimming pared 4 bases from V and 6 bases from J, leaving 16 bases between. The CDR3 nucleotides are TGTGCCAGCAGCCTGGAGAGGTCGCCCTATGAAAAACTGTTTTTT. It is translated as CASSLERSPYEKLFF.

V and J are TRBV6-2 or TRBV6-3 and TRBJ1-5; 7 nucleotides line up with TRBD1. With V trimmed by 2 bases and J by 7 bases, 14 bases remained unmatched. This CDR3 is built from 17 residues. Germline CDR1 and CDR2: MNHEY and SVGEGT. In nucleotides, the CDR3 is TGTGCCAGCAGTTACCCCCCCACCACAGGGGAAAAGCAGCCCCAGCATTTT. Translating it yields CASSYPPTTGEKQPQHF.

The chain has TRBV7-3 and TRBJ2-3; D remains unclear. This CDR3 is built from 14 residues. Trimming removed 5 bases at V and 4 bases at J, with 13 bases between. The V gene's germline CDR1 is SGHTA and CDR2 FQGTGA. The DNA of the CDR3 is TGTGCCAGCAGCCCCCACCTAGGTGCAGATACGCAGTATTTT. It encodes CASSPHLGADTQYF. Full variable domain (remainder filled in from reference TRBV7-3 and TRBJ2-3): GAGVSQTPSNKVTEKGKYVELRCDPISGHTALYWYRQSLGQGPEFLIYFQGTGAADDSGLPNDRFFAVRPEGSVSTLKIQRTERGDSAVYLCASSPHLGADTQYFGPGTRLTVL.

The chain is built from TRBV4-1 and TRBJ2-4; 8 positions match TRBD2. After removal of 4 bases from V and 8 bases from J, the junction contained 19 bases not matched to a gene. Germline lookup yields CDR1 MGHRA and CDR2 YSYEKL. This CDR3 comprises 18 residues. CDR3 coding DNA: TGCGCCAGCAGCCCGCCGGCGGGGGGTGAGAGGGTATATGACATTCAGTACTTC. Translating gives CASSPPAGGERVYDIQYF.

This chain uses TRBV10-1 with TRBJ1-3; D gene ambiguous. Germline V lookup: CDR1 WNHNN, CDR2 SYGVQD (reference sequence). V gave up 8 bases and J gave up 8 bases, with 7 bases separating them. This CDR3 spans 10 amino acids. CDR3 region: CASPGDTIYF. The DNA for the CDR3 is TGCGCCAGCCCCGGGGACACCATATATTTT.

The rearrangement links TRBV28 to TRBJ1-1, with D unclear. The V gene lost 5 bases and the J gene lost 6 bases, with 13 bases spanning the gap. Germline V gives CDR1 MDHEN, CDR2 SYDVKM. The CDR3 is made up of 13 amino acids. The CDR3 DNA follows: TGTGCCAGCAGTAGCCCGGGTAGGCCTGAAGCTTTCTTT. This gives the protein CASSSPGRPEAFF.

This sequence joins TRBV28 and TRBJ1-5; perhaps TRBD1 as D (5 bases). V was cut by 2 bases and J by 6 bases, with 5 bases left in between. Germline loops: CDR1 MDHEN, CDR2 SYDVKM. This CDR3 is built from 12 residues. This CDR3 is CASSLGAQPQHF. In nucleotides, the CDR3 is TGTGCCAGCAGTTTAGGGGCTCAGCCCCAGCATTTT.

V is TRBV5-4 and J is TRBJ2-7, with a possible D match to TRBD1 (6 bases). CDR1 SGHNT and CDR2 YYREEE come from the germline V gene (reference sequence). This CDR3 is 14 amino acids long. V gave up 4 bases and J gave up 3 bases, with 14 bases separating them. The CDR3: CASSPKQGYYEQYF. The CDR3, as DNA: TGTGCCAGCAGCCCGAAACAGGGCTACTACGAGCAGTACTTC.

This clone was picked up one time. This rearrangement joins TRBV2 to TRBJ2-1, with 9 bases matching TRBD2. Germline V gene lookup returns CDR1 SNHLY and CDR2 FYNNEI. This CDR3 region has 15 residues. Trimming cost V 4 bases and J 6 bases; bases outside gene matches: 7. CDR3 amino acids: CASSVSSGVSNEQFF. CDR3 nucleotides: TGTGCCAGCAGTGTGTCTAGCGGGGTTTCCAATGAGCAGTTCTTC. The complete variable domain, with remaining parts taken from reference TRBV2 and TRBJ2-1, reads EPEVTQTPSHQVTQMGQEVILRCVPISNHLYFYWYRQILGQKVEFLVSFYNNEISEKSEIFDDQFSVERPDGSNFTLKIRSTKLEDSAMYFCASSVSSGVSNEQFFGPGTRLTVL.

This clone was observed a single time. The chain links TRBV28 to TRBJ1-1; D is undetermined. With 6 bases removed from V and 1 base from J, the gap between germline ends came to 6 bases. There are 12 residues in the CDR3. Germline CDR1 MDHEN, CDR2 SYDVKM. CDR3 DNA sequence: TGTGCCAGCAGATACAGGAACACTGAAGCTTTCTTT. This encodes CASRYRNTEAFF.

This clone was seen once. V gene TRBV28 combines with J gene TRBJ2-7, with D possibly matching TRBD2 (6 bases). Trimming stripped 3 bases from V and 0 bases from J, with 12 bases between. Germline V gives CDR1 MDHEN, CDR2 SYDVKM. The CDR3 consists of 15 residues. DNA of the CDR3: TGTGCCAGCAGTTTTCCGGGACTGAACTCCTACGAGCAGTACTTC. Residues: CASSFPGLNSYEQYF.

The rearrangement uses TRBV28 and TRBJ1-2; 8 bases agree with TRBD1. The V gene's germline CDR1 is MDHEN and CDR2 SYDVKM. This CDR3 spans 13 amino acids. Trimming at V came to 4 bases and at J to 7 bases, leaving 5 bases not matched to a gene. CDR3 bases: TGTGCCAGCAGTTCAGGGACAGGCTCTGGCTACACCTTC. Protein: CASSSGTGSGYTF.

The CDR3 DNA reads as TGTGCCAGCAGCCAAGCCATCCGGGGGGTCGAGCAGTACTTC. It codes for CASSQAIRGVEQYF. This rearrangement joins TRBV3-1 (or the pseudogene TRBV3-2) to TRBJ2-7, with TRBD2 identical over 7 bases. Germline V CDR1 and CDR2: LGHDT, YNNKEL (reference sequence). The CDR3 has 14 amino acids. V lost 1 base and J lost 6; bases outside the gene matches: 6.

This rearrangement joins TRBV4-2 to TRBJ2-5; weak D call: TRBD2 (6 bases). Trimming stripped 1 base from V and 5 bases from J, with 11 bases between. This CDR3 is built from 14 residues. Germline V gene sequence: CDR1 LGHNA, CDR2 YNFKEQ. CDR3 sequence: CASSQGDSWETQYF. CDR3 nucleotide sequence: TGTGCCAGCAGCCAAGGGGACTCCTGGGAGACCCAGTACTTC.

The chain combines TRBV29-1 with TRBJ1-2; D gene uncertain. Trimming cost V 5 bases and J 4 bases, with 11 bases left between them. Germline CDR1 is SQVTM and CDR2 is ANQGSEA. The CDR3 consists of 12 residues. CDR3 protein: CSVLGSSYGYTF. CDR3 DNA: TGCAGCGTTCTAGGGAGTAGCTATGGCTACACCTTC.

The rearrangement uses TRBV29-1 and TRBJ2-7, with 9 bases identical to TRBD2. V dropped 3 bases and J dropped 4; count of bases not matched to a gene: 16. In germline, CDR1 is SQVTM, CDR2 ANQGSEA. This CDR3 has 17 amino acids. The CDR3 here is CSVEGPVGTSTDYEQYF. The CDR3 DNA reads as TGCAGCGTTGAGGGGCCTGTCGGGACTAGCACAGATTACGAGCAGTACTTC.

CDR3 nucleotide sequence: TGTGCTACGGGACTAGCTCACGAGCAGTACTTC. Amino acids: CATGLAHEQYF. The chain uses TRBV27 and TRBJ2-7, with 9 nucleotides matching TRBD2. Germline lookup yields CDR1 MNHEY and CDR2 SMNVEV (reference sequence). This CDR3 is 11 amino acids long.

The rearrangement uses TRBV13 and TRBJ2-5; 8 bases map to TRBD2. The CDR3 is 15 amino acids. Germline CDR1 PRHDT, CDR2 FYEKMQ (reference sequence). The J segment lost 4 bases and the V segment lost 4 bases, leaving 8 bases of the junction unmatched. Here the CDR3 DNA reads TGTGCCAGCAGCTCTCCGGGACTAGTCGGAGAGACCCAGTACTTC. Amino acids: CASSSPGLVGETQYF.

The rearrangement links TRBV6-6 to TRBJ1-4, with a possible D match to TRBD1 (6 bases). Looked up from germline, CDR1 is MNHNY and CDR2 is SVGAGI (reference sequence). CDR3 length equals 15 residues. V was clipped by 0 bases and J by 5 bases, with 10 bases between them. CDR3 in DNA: TGTGCCAGCAGTTACTCGGGGGCAGTCAATGAAAAACTGTTTTTT. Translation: CASSYSGAVNEKLFF.

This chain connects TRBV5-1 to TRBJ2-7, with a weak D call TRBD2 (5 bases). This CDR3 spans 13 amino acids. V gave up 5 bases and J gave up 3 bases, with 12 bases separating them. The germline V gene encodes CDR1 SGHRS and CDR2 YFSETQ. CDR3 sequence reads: CASSLTTFYEQYF. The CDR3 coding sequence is TGCGCCAGCAGTTTGACTACCTTCTACGAGCAGTACTTC.

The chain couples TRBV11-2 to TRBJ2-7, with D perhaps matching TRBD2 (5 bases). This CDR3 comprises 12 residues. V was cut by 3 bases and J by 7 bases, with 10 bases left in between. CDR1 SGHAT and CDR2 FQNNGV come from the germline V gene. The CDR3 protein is CASSFNPGEQYF. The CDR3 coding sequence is TGTGCCAGCAGCTTTAATCCGGGAGAGCAGTACTTC.

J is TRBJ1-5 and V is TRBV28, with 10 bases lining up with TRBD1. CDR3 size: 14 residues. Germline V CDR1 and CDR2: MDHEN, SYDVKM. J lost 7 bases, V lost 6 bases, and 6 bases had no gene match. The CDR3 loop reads CASRAGQGRQPQHF. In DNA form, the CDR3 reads TGTGCCAGCAGGGCGGGACAGGGGAGGCAGCCCCAGCATTTT.

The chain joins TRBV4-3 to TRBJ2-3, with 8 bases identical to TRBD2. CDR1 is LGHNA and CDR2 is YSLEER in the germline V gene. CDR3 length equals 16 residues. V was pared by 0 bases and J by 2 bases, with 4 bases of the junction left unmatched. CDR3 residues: CASSQDRTSYTDTQYF. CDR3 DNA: TGCGCCAGCAGCCAAGATCGGACTAGCTACACAGATACGCAGTATTTT.

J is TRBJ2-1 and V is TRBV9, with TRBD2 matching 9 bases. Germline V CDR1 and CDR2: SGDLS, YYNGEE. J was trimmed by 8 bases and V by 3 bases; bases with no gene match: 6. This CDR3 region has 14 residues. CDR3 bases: TGTGCCAGCAGCGGACAAATAGCGGGAGATGAGCAGTTCTTC. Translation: CASSGQIAGDEQFF. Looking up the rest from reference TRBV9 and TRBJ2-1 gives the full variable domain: DSGVTQTPKHLITATGQRVTLRCSPRSGDLSVYWYQQSLDQGLQFLIQYYNGEERAKGNILERFSAQQFPDLHSELNLSSLELGDSALYFCASSGQIAGDEQFFGPGTRLTVL.

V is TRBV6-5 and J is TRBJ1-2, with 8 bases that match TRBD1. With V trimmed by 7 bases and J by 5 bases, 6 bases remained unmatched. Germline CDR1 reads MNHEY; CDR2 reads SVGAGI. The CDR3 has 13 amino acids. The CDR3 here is CASTLQGAYGYTF. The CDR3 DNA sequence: TGTGCCAGCACCCTCCAGGGGGCTTATGGCTACACCTTC.

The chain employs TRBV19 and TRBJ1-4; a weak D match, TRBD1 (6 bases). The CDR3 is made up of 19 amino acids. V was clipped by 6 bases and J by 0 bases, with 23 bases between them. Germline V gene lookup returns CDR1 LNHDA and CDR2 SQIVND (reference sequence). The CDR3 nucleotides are TGTGCCAGTAGCCCAGGGGACCCAGGGAGAGGTACAACTAATGAAAAACTGTTTTTT. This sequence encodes CASSPGDPGRGTTNEKLFF.

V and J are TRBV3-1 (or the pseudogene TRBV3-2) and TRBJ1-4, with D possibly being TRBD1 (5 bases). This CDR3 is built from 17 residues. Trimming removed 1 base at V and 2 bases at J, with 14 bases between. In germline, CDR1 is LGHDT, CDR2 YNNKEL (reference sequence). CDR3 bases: TGTGCCAGCAGCCAAGGGGTCCAGGGAGGCACTAATGAAAAACTGTTTTTT. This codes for CASSQGVQGGTNEKLFF.

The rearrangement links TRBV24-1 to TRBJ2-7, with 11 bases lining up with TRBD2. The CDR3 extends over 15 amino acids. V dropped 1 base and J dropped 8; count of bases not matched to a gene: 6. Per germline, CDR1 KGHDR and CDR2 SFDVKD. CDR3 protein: CATSDFSGRGRKQYF. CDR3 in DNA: TGTGCCACCAGTGATTTTAGCGGGAGGGGTAGAAAGCAGTACTTC.

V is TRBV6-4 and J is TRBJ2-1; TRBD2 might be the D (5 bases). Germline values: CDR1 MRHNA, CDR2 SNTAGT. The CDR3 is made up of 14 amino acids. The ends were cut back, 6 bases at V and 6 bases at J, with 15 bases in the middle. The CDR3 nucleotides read TGTGCCAGCAGAAGACCCTCCCGGGGCAATGAGCAGTTCTTC. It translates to CASRRPSRGNEQFF.

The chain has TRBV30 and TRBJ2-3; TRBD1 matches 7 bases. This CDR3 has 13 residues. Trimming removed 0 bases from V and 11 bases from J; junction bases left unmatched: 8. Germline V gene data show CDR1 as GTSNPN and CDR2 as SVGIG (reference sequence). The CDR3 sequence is CAWSVGGTDLQYF. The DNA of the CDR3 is TGTGCCTGGAGTGTAGGGGGCACTGATCTGCAGTATTTT.